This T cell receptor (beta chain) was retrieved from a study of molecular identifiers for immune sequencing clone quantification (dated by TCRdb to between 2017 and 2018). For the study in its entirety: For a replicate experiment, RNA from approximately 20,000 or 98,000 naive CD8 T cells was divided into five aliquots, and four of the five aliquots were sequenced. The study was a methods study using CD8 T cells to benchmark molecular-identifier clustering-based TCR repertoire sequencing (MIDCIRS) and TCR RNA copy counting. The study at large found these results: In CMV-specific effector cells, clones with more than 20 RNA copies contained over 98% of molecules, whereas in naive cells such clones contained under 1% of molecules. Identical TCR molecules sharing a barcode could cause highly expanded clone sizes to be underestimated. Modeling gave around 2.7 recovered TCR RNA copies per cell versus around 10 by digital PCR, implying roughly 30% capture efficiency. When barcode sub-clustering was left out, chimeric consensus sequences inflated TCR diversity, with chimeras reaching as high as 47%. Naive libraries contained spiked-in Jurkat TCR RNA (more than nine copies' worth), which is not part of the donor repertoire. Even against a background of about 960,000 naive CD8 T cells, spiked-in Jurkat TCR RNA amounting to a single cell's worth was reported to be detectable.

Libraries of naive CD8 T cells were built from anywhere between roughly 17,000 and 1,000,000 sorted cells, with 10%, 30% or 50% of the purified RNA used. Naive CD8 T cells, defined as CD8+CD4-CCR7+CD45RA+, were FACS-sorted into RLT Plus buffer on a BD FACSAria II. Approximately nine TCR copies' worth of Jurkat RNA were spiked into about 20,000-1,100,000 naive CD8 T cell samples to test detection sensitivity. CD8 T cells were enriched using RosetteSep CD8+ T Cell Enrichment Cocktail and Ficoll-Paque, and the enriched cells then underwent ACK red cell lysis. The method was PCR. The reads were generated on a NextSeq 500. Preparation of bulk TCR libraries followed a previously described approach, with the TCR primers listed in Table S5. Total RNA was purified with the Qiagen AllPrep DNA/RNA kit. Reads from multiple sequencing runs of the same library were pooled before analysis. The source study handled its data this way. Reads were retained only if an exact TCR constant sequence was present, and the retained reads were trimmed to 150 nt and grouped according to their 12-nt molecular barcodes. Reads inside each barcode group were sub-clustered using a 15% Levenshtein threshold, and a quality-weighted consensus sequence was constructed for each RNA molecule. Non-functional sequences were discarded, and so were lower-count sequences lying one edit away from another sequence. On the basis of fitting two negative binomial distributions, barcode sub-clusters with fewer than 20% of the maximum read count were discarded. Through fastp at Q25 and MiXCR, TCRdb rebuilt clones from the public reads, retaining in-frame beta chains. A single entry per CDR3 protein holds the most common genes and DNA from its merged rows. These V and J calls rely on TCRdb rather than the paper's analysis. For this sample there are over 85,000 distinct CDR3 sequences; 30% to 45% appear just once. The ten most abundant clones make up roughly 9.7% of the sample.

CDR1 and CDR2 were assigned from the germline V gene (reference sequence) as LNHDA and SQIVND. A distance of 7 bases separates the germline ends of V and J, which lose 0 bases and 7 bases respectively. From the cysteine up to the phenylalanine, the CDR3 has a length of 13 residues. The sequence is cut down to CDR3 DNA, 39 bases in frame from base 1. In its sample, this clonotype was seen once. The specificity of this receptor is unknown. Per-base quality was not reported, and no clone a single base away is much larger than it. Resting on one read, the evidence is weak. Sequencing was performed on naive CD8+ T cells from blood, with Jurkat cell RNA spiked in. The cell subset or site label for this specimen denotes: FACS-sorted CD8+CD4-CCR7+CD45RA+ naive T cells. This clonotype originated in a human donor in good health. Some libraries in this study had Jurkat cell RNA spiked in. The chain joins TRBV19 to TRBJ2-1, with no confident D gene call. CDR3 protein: CASSIDLGNEQFF. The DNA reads TGTGCCAGTAGTATAGATTTGGGTAATGAGCAGTTCTTC.